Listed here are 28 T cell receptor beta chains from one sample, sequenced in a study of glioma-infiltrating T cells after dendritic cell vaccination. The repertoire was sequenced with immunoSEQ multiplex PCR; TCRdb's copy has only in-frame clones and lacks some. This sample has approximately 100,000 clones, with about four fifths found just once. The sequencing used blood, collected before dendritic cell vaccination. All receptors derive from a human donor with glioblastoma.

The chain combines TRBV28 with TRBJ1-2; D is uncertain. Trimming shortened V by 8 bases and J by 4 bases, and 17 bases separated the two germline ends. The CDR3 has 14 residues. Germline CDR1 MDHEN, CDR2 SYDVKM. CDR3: CASVTSPRLYGYTF. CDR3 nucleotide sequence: TGTGCCAGCGTAACATCGCCCAGACTCTATGGCTACACCTTC.

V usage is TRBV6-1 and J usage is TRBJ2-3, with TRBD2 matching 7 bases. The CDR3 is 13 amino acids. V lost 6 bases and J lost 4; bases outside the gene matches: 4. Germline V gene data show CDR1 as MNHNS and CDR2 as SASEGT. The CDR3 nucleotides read TGTGCCAGCAGGGGGGGGTGGGCAGATACGCAGTATTTT. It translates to CASRGGWADTQYF.

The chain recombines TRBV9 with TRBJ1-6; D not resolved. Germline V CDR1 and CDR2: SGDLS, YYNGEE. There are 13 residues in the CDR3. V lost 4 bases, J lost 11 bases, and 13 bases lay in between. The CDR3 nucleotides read TGTGCCAGCAGCCCTCCCCATGGAGCACCCCTCCACTTT. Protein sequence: CASSPPHGAPLHF.

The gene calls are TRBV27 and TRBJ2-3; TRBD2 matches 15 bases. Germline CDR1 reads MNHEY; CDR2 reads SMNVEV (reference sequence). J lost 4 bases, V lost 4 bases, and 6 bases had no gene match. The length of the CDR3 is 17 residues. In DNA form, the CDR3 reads TGTGCCAGCAGTTCCGGACTAGCGGGGGGGCCTTCAGATACGCAGTATTTT. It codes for CASSSGLAGGPSDTQYF.

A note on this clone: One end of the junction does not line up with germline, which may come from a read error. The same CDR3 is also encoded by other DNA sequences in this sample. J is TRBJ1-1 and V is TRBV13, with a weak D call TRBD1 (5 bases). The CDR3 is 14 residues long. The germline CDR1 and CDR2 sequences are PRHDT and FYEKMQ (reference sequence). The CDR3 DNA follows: TGTGCCAGCAGCTTAGAAGGGGAAAACACTGAAGCCTTCTTT. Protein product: CASSLEGENTEAFF. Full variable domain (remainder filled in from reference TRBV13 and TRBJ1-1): AAGVIQSPRHLIKEKRETATLKCYPIPRHDTVYWYQQGPGQDPQFLISFYEKMQSDKGSIPDRFSAQQFSDYHSELNMSSLELGDSALYFCASSLEGENTEAFFGQGTRLTVV.

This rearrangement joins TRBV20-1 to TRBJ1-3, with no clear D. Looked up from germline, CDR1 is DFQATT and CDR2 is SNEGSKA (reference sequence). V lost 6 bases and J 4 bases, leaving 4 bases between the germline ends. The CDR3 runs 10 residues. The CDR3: CSALGNTIYF. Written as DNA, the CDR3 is TGCAGTGCCCTGGGAAACACCATATATTTT.

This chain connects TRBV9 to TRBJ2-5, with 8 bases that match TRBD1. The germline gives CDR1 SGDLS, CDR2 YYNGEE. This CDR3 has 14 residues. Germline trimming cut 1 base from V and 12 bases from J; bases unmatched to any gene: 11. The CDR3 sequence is CASSVNSDRGGEYF. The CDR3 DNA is TGTGCCAGCAGCGTAAATAGCGACAGGGGAGGCGAGTACTTC.

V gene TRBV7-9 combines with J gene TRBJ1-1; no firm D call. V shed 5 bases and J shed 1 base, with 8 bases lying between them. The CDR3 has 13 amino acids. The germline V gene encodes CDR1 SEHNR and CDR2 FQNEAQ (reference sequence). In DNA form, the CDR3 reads TGTGCCAGCAGCCCGTCGGGGAACACTGAAGCTTTCTTT. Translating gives CASSPSGNTEAFF.

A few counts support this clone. The CDR3 loop is CASSLNSYEQYF. CDR3 nucleotide sequence: TGTGCCAGCAGCCTAAACTCCTACGAGCAGTACTTC. The J gene is TRBJ2-7, the V gene TRBV5-6, with unresolved D. V was shortened by 4 bases and J by 0 bases, with 5 bases between the two germline ends. The germline V gene encodes CDR1 SGHDT and CDR2 YYEEEE. The CDR3 has 12 amino acids.

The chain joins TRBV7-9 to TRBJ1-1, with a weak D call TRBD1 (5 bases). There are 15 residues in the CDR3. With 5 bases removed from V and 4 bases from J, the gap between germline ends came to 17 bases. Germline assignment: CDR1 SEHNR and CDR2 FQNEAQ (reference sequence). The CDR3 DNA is TGTGCCAGCAGCCGGTGGGGGGACTGGGGCACTGAAGCTTTCTTT. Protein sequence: CASSRWGDWGTEAFF.

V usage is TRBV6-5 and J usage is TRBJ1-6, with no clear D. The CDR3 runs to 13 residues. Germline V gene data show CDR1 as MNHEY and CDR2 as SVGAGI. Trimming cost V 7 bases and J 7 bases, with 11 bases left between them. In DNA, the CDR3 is TGTGCCAGCAAATTCGGGATGAATTCACCCCTCCACTTT. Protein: CASKFGMNSPLHF.

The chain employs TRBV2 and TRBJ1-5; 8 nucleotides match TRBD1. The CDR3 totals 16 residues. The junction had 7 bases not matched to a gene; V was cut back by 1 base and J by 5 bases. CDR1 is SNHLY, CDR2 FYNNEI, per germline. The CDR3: CASSEGGSGGDQPQHF. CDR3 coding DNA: TGTGCCAGCAGTGAAGGGGGGTCAGGGGGCGATCAGCCCCAGCATTTT.

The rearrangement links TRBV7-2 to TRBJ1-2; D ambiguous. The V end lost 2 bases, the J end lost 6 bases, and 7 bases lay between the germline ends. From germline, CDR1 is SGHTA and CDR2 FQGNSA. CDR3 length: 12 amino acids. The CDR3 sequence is CASSLFGDGYTF. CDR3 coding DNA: TGTGCCAGCAGCTTATTCGGGGATGGCTACACCTTC.

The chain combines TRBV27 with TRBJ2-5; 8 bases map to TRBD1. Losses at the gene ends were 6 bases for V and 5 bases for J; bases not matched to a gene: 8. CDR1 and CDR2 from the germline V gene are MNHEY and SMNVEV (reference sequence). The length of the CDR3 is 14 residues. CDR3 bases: TGTGCCAGCAGATACAGGGGGTCAGAGGAGACCCAGTACTTC. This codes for CASRYRGSEETQYF.

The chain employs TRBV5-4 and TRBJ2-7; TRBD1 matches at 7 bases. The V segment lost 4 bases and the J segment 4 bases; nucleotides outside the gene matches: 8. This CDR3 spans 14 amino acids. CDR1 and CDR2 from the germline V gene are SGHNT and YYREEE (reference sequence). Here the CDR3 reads CASSKQGLQYEQYF. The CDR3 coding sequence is TGTGCCAGCAGCAAACAGGGGCTGCAATACGAGCAGTACTTC.

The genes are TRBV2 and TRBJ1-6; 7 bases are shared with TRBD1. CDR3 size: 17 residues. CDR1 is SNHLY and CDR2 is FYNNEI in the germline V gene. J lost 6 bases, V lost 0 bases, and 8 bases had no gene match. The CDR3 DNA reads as TGTGCCAGCAGTGAAGCGCGCCAGGGGGTGGGTAATTCACCCCTCCACTTT. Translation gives CASSEARQGVGNSPLHF.

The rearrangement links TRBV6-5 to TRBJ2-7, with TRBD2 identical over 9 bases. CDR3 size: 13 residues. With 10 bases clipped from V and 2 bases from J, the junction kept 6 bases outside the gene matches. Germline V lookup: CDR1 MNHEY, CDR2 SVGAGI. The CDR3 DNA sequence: TGTGCCACCCTTAGCGGGGGTACCTACGAGCAGTACTTC. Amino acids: CATLSGGTYEQYF.

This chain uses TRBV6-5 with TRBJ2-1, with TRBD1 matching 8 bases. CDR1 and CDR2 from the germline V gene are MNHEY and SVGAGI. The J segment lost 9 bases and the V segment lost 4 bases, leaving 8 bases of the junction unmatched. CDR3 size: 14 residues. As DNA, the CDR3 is TGTGCCAGCAGTTCCATGGGGACAGGATTTGAGCAGTTCTTC. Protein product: CASSSMGTGFEQFF.

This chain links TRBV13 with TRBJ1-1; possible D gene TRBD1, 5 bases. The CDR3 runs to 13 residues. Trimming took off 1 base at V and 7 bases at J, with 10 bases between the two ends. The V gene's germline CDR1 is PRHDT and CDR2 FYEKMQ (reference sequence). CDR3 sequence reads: CASSLEYRREAFF. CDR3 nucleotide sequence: TGTGCCAGCAGCTTAGAGTACAGGCGTGAAGCTTTCTTT. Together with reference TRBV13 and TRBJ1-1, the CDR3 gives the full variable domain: AAGVIQSPRHLIKEKRETATLKCYPIPRHDTVYWYQQGPGQDPQFLISFYEKMQSDKGSIPDRFSAQQFSDYHSELNMSSLELGDSALYFCASSLEYRREAFFGQGTRLTVV.

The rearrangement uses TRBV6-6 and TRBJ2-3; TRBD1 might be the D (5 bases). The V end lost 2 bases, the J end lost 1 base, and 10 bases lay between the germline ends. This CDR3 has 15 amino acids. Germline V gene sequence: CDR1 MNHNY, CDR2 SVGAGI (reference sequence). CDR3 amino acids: CASSYGRQRTDTQYF. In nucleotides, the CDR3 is TGTGCCAGCAGTTACGGGCGACAGCGCACAGATACGCAGTATTTT.

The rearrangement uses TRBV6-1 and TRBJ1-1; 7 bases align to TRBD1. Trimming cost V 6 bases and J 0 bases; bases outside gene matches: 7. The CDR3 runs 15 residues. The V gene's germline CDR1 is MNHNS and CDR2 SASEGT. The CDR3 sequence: CASSWTGVMNTEAFF. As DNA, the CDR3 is TGTGCCAGCAGCTGGACAGGAGTCATGAACACTGAAGCTTTCTTT.

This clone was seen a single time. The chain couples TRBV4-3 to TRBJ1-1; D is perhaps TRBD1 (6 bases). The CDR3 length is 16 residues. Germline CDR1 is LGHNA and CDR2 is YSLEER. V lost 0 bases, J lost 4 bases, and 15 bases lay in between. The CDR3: CASSQDQNRVITEAFF. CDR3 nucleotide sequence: TGCGCCAGCAGCCAAGATCAAAACAGGGTTATCACTGAAGCTTTCTTT.

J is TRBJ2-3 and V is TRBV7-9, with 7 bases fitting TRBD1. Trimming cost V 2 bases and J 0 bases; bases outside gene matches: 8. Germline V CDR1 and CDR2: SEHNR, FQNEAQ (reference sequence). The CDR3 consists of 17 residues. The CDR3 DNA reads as TGTGCCAGCAGCTTACCAGTACAGGGGCGAAGCACAGATACGCAGTATTTT. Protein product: CASSLPVQGRSTDTQYF. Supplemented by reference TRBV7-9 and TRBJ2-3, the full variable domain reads DTGVSQNPRHKITKRGQNVTFRCDPISEHNRLYWYRQTLGQGPEFLTYFQNEAQLEKSRLLSDRFSAERPKGSFSTLEIQRTEQGDSAMYLCASSLPVQGRSTDTQYFGPGTRLTVL.

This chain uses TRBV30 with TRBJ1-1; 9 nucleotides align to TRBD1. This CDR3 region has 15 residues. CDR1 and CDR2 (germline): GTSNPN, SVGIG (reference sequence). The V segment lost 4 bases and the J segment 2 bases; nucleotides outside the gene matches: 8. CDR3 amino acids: CAWTTGGSLNTEAFF. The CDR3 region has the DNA TGTGCCTGGACGACAGGGGGTAGTCTCAACACTGAAGCTTTCTTT.

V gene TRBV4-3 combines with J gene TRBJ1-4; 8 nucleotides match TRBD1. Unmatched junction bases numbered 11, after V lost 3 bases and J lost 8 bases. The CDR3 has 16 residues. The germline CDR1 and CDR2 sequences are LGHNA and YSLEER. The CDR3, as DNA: TGCGCCAGCAGCCACGGCGCGGACAGGGTGAAGGAAAAACTGTTTTTT. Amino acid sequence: CASSHGADRVKEKLFF.

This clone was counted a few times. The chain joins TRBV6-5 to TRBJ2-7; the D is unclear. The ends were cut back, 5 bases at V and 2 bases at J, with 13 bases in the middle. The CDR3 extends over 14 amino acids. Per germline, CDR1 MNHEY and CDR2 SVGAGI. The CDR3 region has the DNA TGTGCCAGCAGTGAAGTCCAAAGAGCCTACGAGCAGTACTTC. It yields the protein CASSEVQRAYEQYF.

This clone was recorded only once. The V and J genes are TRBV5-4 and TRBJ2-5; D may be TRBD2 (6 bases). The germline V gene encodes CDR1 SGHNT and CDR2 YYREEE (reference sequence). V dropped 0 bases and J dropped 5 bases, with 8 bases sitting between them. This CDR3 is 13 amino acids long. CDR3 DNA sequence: TGTGCCAGCAGCTTGGCTAGCGTGGAGACCCAGTACTTC. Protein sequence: CASSLASVETQYF.

The CDR3 sequence: CASSPGTQQETQYF. CDR3 bases: TGTGCCAGCTCACCGGGGACACAGCAAGAGACCCAGTACTTC. V is TRBV18 and J is TRBJ2-5; perhaps TRBD1 as D (6 bases). Germline V gene sequence: CDR1 KGHSH, CDR2 LQKENI. V lost 3 bases, J lost 2 bases, and 10 bases lay in between. This CDR3 has 14 residues.